The 2 T cell receptor beta chains presented below share a single source sample, sequenced in a study of blood T cell repertoires in COVID-19. Method: immunoSEQ multiplex PCR; TCRdb's copy keeps in-frame clones and lacks some. In the table there are 200,000 or so clones, around nine tenths of which are singletons. The sequenced sample consisted of PBMCs or T cells enriched from blood (not recorded which). The receptors were gathered from a woman under 40 who had been exposed to COVID-19.

The chain combines TRBV28 with TRBJ1-2, with D perhaps TRBD1 (6 bases). CDR3 length: 13 residues. The V end lost 2 bases, the J end lost 4 bases, and 8 bases lay between the germline ends. The germline CDR1 and CDR2 sequences are MDHEN and SYDVKM. The CDR3 coding sequence is TGTGCCAGCAGTTTAAGGGACACCTATGGCTACACCTTC. This codes for CASSLRDTYGYTF.

The V gene is TRBV5-6, the J gene TRBJ2-1, with 11 positions matching TRBD2. Germline-derived CDR1 and CDR2 are SGHDT and YYEEEE. Germline trimming cut 4 bases from V and 9 bases from J; bases unmatched to any gene: 15. The CDR3 runs 17 residues. The CDR3 loop is CASSPRTSGRQRVEQFF. DNA for the CDR3: TGTGCCAGCAGCCCGCGGACTAGCGGGCGTCAGAGGGTTGAGCAGTTCTTC.